The clone carrying this TCR beta chain has only a few counts. What it binds is not known. This record belongs to a study of cytomegalovirus exposure and HLA in healthy donors. Study details: Most donors, roughly 77% of around 400 genotyped, fell in the Caucasian-associated ancestry cluster.

Amplification used 60 Vbeta primers and 13 Jbeta primers. Assay used: immunoSEQ multiplex PCR; TCRdb lists only in-frame clones, some missing. Counted here are fewer than 150,000 clones, roughly 70% occurring once; the ten biggest clones make up almost 8.5%. General study points: When presence/absence was analysed, sequencing depth was taken to be roughly uniform across donors.

Sequencing was done on a sample of PBMCs. This receptor was identified in a man younger than 30 in good health and CMV-seropositive.

DNA of the CDR3: TGTGCCAGTCGGGACAGGGGCGCCTACGAGCAGTACTTC. Its protein is CASRDRGAYEQYF. The chain joins TRBV6-1 to TRBJ2-7; 10 bases are shared with TRBD1. Germline CDR1 is MNHNS and CDR2 is SASEGT. V shed 9 bases, J shed 2 bases, and the junction held 4 bases outside the gene matches. The CDR3 has 13 residues.